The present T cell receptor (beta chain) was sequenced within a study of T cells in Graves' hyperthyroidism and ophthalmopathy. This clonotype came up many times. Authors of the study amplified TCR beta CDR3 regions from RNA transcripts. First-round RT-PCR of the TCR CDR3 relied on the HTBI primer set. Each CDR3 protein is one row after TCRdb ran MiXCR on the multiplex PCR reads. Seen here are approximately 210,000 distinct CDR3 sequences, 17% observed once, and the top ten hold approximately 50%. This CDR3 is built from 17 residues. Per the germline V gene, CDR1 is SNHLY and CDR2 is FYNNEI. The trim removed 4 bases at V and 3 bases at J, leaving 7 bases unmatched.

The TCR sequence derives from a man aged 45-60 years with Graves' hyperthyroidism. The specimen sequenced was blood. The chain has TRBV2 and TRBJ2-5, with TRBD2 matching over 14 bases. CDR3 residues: CASSAPLGLAGEETQYF. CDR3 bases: TGTGCCAGCAGTGCCCCACTGGGACTAGCGGGAGAAGAGACCCAGTACTTC.